The rows below give T cell receptor beta chains drawn from one sample of a study of monozygotic twins with inflammatory bowel disease. From the 5' RACE reads, TCRdb lists one entry per CDR3 protein and no DNA. The sample has 400,000 to 500,000 distinct CDR3 sequences. The specimen sequenced was blood. Receptors originate from a human donor with ulcerative colitis or Crohn's disease, or a healthy co-twin of an affected twin (not recorded which). The CDR3 runs from the conserved cysteine through the conserved F or W. Each record gives: V gene, J gene, CDR3 protein.

V: TRBV5-4
J: TRBJ2-2
CDR3: CASSLPGQLDTGELFF

V: TRBV5-1
J: TRBJ1-1
CDR3: CASSRTGYTEAFF

V: TRBV14
J: TRBJ2-3
CDR3: CASSDTGTGFTDTQYF

V: TRBV30
J: TRBJ2-3
CDR3: CAWSWSGIGTDTQYF

V: TRBV9
J: TRBJ1-2
CDR3: CASSPPTGYYGYTF

V: TRBV10-2
J: TRBJ2-1
CDR3: CASRQQGNSYNEQYF

V: TRBV5-4
J: TRBJ2-1
CDR3: CASSPWTSGSVHEQFF

V: TRBV3-1
J: TRBJ2-5
CDR3: CASSGGGYQETQYF

V: TRBV7-2
J: TRBJ2-1
CDR3: CASSSIYNEQFF

V: TRBV5-1
J: TRBJ2-1
CDR3: CASTLGTGYNEQFF